Sequencing of this T cell receptor (beta chain) was carried out in a study of shared clonotypes between healthy human individuals. General study results and limits: Sampling covered nothing but blood. Tissue TCR repertoires likely differ from those found in blood. Rarefaction analysis demonstrated incomplete sorted-subset sequencing notwithstanding large depth.

It was about 180 ng DNA, 33,000 or so T cell genomes, that sorted-subset replicate PCRs used. Profiled with immunoSEQ multiplex PCR; TCRdb holds only in-frame clones, not every one. The sample consists of about 2.4 million clones, roughly 93% of them appearing once. CDR3 length: 13 residues. V lost 4 bases to trimming and J lost 2 bases; unmatched junction nucleotides: 2. Germline V CDR1 and CDR2: SGHDN, FVKESK. Remarks on this clone: Its target is unknown. Additional DNA sequences in this sample encode the identical CDR3.

Sequencing input: naive CD4+ T cells from PBMCs. Subset meaning: CD45RA+ positively selected. This clonotype originated in a man aged 18 to 29 in good health. Some clones in this sample may be carry-over from other donors' samples. The genes are TRBV14 and TRBJ2-7, with 7 bases fitting TRBD1. CDR3 protein: CASSRRGPYEQYF. The CDR3 region has the DNA TGTGCCAGCAGCCGAAGGGGGCCCTACGAGCAGTACTTC. Full variable domain (missing parts from reference TRBV14 and TRBJ2-7): EAGVTQFPSHSVIEKGQTVTLRCDPISGHDNLYWYRRVMGKEIKFLLHFVKESKQDESGMPNNRFLAERTGGTYSTLKVQPAELEDSGVYFCASSRRGPYEQYFGPGTRLTVT.